What follows describes a single T cell receptor (beta chain). What antigen it recognizes has not been identified. No much larger clone exists at a distance of one base, and base qualities are not known. The immunoSEQ Assay, a bias-controlled multiplex PCR, was used to amplify TCRbeta CDR3 regions from genomic DNA. Regarding the original processing steps: Within the assay, amplification of reference gene primers was used to estimate how many nucleated cells each sample contained. To quantify the absolute abundance of each unique TCRbeta CDR3 rearrangement, sequence reads were collapsed and filtered. For each sample, productive Simpson clonality was calculated by taking the square root of Simpson's diversity index across productive rearrangements. The clones in this table, taken by TCRdb from immuneACCESS, are in-frame only. Not every clone is retained; where verified, under half of the shortfall comes from an unresolved V gene, and the cause of the rest is unknown. That table gives V, J and clone size, and the DNA gave D and trimming. Counted in this sample were a few hundred thousand clones; approximately 83% of them appeared once. Approximately 2.2% of the sample goes to the ten largest clones.

Samples from volunteer blood donors who had recovered from COVID-19 were contributed by a second Seattle source. Each collaborating institution followed its own protocols to collect whole blood in K2EDTA tubes. For TCRbeta analysis, collaborators shipped samples in one of three forms: frozen whole blood, isolated PBMCs, or DNA extracted from either of those sample types. This sample is part of a study of blood T cell repertoires in COVID-19 (dated by TCRdb to 2018 to 2021). About the investigation overall: Samples from collaborators originated in the United States, Italy and Spain and spanned both the acute and convalescent phases of COVID-19. The samples were drawn from the first 160 participants of the ongoing ImmuneRACE study and from some 1,300 subjects provided by 6 global collaborators. The dataset comprised deeply sampled blood TCRbeta repertoires from subjects exposed to, actively infected with, or recovered from COVID-19. A de-identified subject ID, COVID-19 status, age in years and sex were almost always included in the sample metadata. The material from the prospective study consisted of cDNA or gDNA derived from T cells, B-cell-depleted T cells, or PBMCs. The repertoires were released in a freely available public database intended as a resource for research on the immune response to SARS-CoV-2. Where available, HLA class I and class II types were taken from metadata supplied by the sample provider and were not determined by assay-based typing. Results and caveats for the whole study, not just this receptor: Clinical and demographic metadata were provided uncurated, with the amount varying by source and participant.

From a lookup of the germline V gene, CDR1 and CDR2 are SGHDT and YYEEEE. Trimming leaves V shorter by 3 bases and J shorter by 6 bases, with the junction holding 6 bases beyond the gene matches. The CDR3 runs 14 amino acids, cysteine and phenylalanine included. CDR3 DNA is the only sequence kept; it has 42 bases, read in frame from the first base. The receptor was isolated from a woman aged 25 to 45 who had recovered from COVID-19. The sequenced sample was peripheral blood. The V and J segments used are TRBV5-6 and TRBJ2-3; a stretch of 8 junction bases matches TRBD2. The DNA is TGTGCCAGCAGCTCCCGGGGGGGCCACGATACGCAGTATTTT. This encodes CASSSRGGHDTQYF.